The rows below give T cell receptor beta chains drawn from one sample of a study of T cell changes during pregnancy in multiple sclerosis. The assay was immunoSEQ multiplex PCR, and TCRdb's table has in-frame clones only and misses some. The data contain some 29,000 clones, around 90% of them singletons. Sample: CD8+ T cells from peripheral blood mononuclear cells, taken before pregnancy. These receptors were taken from a female donor with multiple sclerosis, enrolled in a pregnancy study. Both conserved end residues are part of each CDR3. Each record gives: CDR3 protein, CDR3 DNA, J gene, clone size, D gene, V gene. The D gene is left open where the match is weak. The size entry is marked missing in some rows and otherwise reads once, few, many or a size class.

CDR3aa: CASSPLDRVGINSPLHF
CDR3nt: TGTGCCAGCAGCCCGCTGGACAGGGTTGGGATTAATTCACCCCTCCACTTT
j_gene: TRBJ1-6
abundance: NA
d_gene: TRBD1
v_gene: TRBV5-5

CDR3aa: CASSLGWGQESEAFF
CDR3nt: TGCGCCAGCAGCTTGGGGTGGGGGCAAGAGTCTGAAGCTTTCTTT
j_gene: TRBJ1-1
abundance: NA
d_gene: NA
v_gene: TRBV5-1

CDR3aa: CASLKTSGMGTQYF
CDR3nt: TGTGCCAGTTTGAAGACTAGCGGTATGGGTACGCAGTATTTT
j_gene: TRBJ2-3
abundance: NA
d_gene: TRBD2
v_gene: TRBV27

CDR3aa: CASSLVTGGRDTQYF
CDR3nt: TGCGCCAGCAGCTTGGTGACAGGGGGAAGAGATACGCAGTATTTT
j_gene: TRBJ2-3
abundance: NA
d_gene: TRBD1
v_gene: TRBV5-1

CDR3aa: CASGRATEQFF
CDR3nt: TGTGCCAGCGGGAGGGCCACTGAGCAGTTCTTC
j_gene: TRBJ2-1
abundance: NA
d_gene: TRBD2
v_gene: TRBV28

CDR3aa: CASSWETSGRNNEQFF
CDR3nt: TGTGCCAGCAGTTGGGAGACTAGCGGGAGAAACAATGAGCAGTTCTTC
j_gene: TRBJ2-1
abundance: NA
d_gene: TRBD2
v_gene: TRBV6-6

CDR3aa: CASSFAGLEIETQYF
CDR3nt: TGTGCCAGCAGTTTCGCTGGACTAGAAATTGAGACCCAGTACTTC
j_gene: TRBJ2-5
abundance: NA
d_gene: TRBD2
v_gene: TRBV28

CDR3aa: CASSFSDSESYEQYF
CDR3nt: TGTGCCAGTAGTTTCTCGGACAGCGAATCCTACGAGCAGTACTTC
j_gene: TRBJ2-7
abundance: NA
d_gene: NA
v_gene: TRBV19

CDR3aa: CASSFSDSMNTEAFF
CDR3nt: TGCGCCAGCAGCTTCTCAGACAGCATGAACACTGAAGCTTTCTTT
j_gene: TRBJ1-1
abundance: NA
d_gene: NA
v_gene: TRBV5-1

CDR3aa: CASRRTGVYYGYTF
CDR3nt: TGTGCCAGCAGAAGGACAGGGGTCTACTATGGCTACACCTTC
j_gene: TRBJ1-2
abundance: NA
d_gene: TRBD1
v_gene: TRBV27

CDR3aa: CASSQDWGGESSYEQYF
CDR3nt: TGCGCCAGCAGCCAAGATTGGGGGGGGGAGAGCTCCTACGAGCAGTACTTC
j_gene: TRBJ2-7
abundance: NA
d_gene: TRBD2
v_gene: TRBV4-1

CDR3aa: CASSLDTGGAQFGETQYF
CDR3nt: TGTGCCAGCAGCTTAGATACAGGGGGAGCACAATTCGGGGAGACCCAGTACTTC
j_gene: TRBJ2-5
abundance: NA
d_gene: TRBD1
v_gene: TRBV11-2

CDR3aa: CASSGLARYQETQYF
CDR3nt: TGTGCCAGCAGTGGACTAGCTCGGTACCAAGAGACCCAGTACTTC
j_gene: TRBJ2-5
abundance: NA
d_gene: TRBD2
v_gene: TRBV11-3

CDR3aa: CASSHRTGNTGELFF
CDR3nt: TGTGCCAGCAGCCACCGAACAGGGAACACCGGGGAGCTGTTTTTT
j_gene: TRBJ2-2
abundance: few
d_gene: NA
v_gene: TRBV4-2

CDR3aa: CASSQGDRGPYNEQFF
CDR3nt: TGCGCCAGCAGCCAAGGGGACAGGGGCCCATACAATGAGCAGTTCTTC
j_gene: TRBJ2-1
abundance: NA
d_gene: TRBD1
v_gene: TRBV4-3

CDR3aa: CASSMSSFYEQFF
CDR3nt: TGTGCCAGTAGTATGAGTAGCTTCTATGAGCAGTTCTTC
j_gene: TRBJ2-1
abundance: NA
d_gene: NA
v_gene: TRBV19

CDR3aa: CASSQGETGSGANVLTF
CDR3nt: TGCGCCAGCAGCCAGGGGGAGACAGGCTCTGGGGCCAACGTCCTGACTTTC
j_gene: TRBJ2-6
abundance: few
d_gene: NA
v_gene: TRBV4-3

CDR3aa: CASSPRQPWDEQFF
CDR3nt: TGTGCCAGTAGTCCCAGACAGCCTTGGGATGAGCAGTTCTTC
j_gene: TRBJ2-1
abundance: NA
d_gene: NA
v_gene: TRBV19

CDR3aa: CASSEALREYNSPLHF
CDR3nt: TGTGCCAGCAGTGAAGCGCTCCGGGAGTATAATTCACCCCTCCACTTT
j_gene: TRBJ1-6
abundance: NA
d_gene: NA
v_gene: TRBV6-1

CDR3aa: CATVLAGGTGEQYF
CDR3nt: TGTGCCACCGTACTAGCGGGGGGCACCGGCGAGCAGTACTTC
j_gene: TRBJ2-7
abundance: NA
d_gene: TRBD2
v_gene: TRBV28

CDR3aa: CASSLSWQYSNQPQHF
CDR3nt: TGTGCCAGCAGTTTATCATGGCAGTATAGCAATCAGCCCCAGCATTTT
j_gene: TRBJ1-5
abundance: NA
d_gene: NA
v_gene: TRBV27

CDR3aa: CSVDKNTEAFF
CDR3nt: TGCAGCGTGGACAAGAACACTGAAGCTTTCTTT
j_gene: TRBJ1-1
abundance: few
d_gene: NA
v_gene: TRBV29-1

CDR3aa: CASSVRAGLMEKLFF
CDR3nt: TGTGCCAGCAGCGTAAGGGCAGGGCTGATGGAAAAACTGTTTTTT
j_gene: TRBJ1-4
abundance: NA
d_gene: NA
v_gene: TRBV9

CDR3aa: CASSDDREETQYF
CDR3nt: TGTGCCAGCAGCGATGACAGGGAAGAGACCCAGTACTTC
j_gene: TRBJ2-5
abundance: NA
d_gene: TRBD1
v_gene: TRBV6-1

CDR3aa: CASSPRLAKDTQYF
CDR3nt: TGTGCCAGTAGTCCTAGACTAGCGAAAGATACGCAGTATTTT
j_gene: TRBJ2-3
abundance: NA
d_gene: TRBD2
v_gene: TRBV19

CDR3aa: CASSPPRGGGTEAFF
CDR3nt: TGTGCCAGCAGCCCTCCGAGAGGGGGGGGCACTGAAGCTTTCTTT
j_gene: TRBJ1-1
abundance: once
d_gene: NA
v_gene: TRBV5-4

CDR3aa: CASSYISGGSSYEQYF
CDR3nt: TGTGCCAGCAGTTATATTTCTGGCGGGAGTTCCTACGAGCAGTACTTC
j_gene: TRBJ2-7
abundance: NA
d_gene: TRBD2
v_gene: TRBV2

CDR3aa: CASSAEQGVNTEAFF
CDR3nt: TGTGCCAGTAGTGCCGAACAGGGTGTGAACACTGAAGCTTTCTTT
j_gene: TRBJ1-1
abundance: NA
d_gene: NA
v_gene: TRBV19

CDR3aa: CASSSSDRAYNEQFF
CDR3nt: TGTGCCAGCAGCTCATCCGACAGGGCCTACAATGAGCAGTTCTTC
j_gene: TRBJ2-1
abundance: NA
d_gene: TRBD1
v_gene: TRBV5-6

CDR3aa: CASSPEAGYTEAFF
CDR3nt: TGTGCCAGCAGCCCCGAGGCAGGGTACACTGAAGCTTTCTTT
j_gene: TRBJ1-1
abundance: NA
d_gene: NA
v_gene: TRBV5-5

CDR3aa: CASSLVAGDNVYGYTF
CDR3nt: TGTGCCAGCAGCTTAGTGGCAGGGGACAACGTCTATGGCTACACCTTC
j_gene: TRBJ1-2
abundance: NA
d_gene: NA
v_gene: TRBV7-8

CDR3aa: CASSAGQGPPSRPSSYNEQFF
CDR3nt: TGTGCCAGCAGTGCGGGACAGGGGCCTCCGTCACGCCCTAGCTCCTACAATGAGCAGTTCTTC
j_gene: TRBJ2-1
abundance: NA
d_gene: TRBD1
v_gene: TRBV2

CDR3aa: CASCQGDGYEQYF
CDR3nt: TGTGCCAGCTGTCAGGGGGACGGCTACGAGCAGTACTTC
j_gene: TRBJ2-7
abundance: NA
d_gene: TRBD1
v_gene: TRBV5-6

CDR3aa: CASRSRGIGEQYF
CDR3nt: TGTGCCAGCAGATCCAGGGGGATCGGCGAGCAGTACTTC
j_gene: TRBJ2-7
abundance: NA
d_gene: TRBD1
v_gene: TRBV28

CDR3aa: CASSEFSQGQLGETQYF
CDR3nt: TGTGCCAGCAGTGAATTCTCCCAAGGACAGCTCGGGGAGACCCAGTACTTC
j_gene: TRBJ2-5
abundance: NA
d_gene: NA
v_gene: TRBV2

CDR3aa: CASSLDLAEPTFDEQFF
CDR3nt: TGCGCCAGCAGCTTGGATTTAGCGGAGCCGACCTTCGATGAGCAGTTCTTC
j_gene: TRBJ2-1
abundance: NA
d_gene: NA
v_gene: TRBV5-1

CDR3aa: CASSRGELYGYTF
CDR3nt: TGTGCCAGCTCACGCGGGGAACTCTATGGCTACACCTTC
j_gene: TRBJ1-2
abundance: NA
d_gene: NA
v_gene: TRBV18

CDR3aa: CASSQGREGLYGYTF
CDR3nt: TGCGCCAGCAGCCAAGGTCGCGAGGGTCTCTATGGCTACACCTTC
j_gene: TRBJ1-2
abundance: NA
d_gene: NA
v_gene: TRBV4-3

CDR3aa: CASSLGGDTEAFF
CDR3nt: TGTGCCAGCAGTCTCGGAGGGGACACTGAAGCTTTCTTT
j_gene: TRBJ1-1
abundance: NA
d_gene: NA
v_gene: TRBV27

CDR3aa: CASSADIYGYTF
CDR3nt: TGCGCCAGCAGCGCGGACATCTATGGCTACACCTTC
j_gene: TRBJ1-2
abundance: NA
d_gene: NA
v_gene: TRBV4-1

CDR3aa: CASSPLEGSYGYTF
CDR3nt: TGCGCCAGCAGCCCTCTTGAGGGCAGCTATGGCTACACCTTC
j_gene: TRBJ1-2
abundance: NA
d_gene: NA
v_gene: TRBV5-1

CDR3aa: CASSVSSGGGSDTQYF
CDR3nt: TGTGCCAGCAGCGTTTCTAGCGGGGGGGGGTCAGATACGCAGTATTTT
j_gene: TRBJ2-3
abundance: once
d_gene: TRBD2
v_gene: TRBV9

CDR3aa: CASSPLHRIYEQYF
CDR3nt: TGTGCCAGCAGTCCCCTCCACAGGATCTACGAGCAGTACTTC
j_gene: TRBJ2-7
abundance: NA
d_gene: NA
v_gene: TRBV27

CDR3aa: CASSFRVNTEAFF
CDR3nt: TGTGCCAGCAGCTTTCGGGTGAACACTGAAGCTTTCTTT
j_gene: TRBJ1-1
abundance: NA
d_gene: NA
v_gene: TRBV7-2

CDR3aa: CASRQQGGGSYEQYF
CDR3nt: TGTGCCAGCAGGCAACAGGGGGGGGGATCCTACGAGCAGTACTTC
j_gene: TRBJ2-7
abundance: NA
d_gene: NA
v_gene: TRBV27

CDR3aa: CASSLGGSEETQYF
CDR3nt: TGTGCCAGCAGCTTAGGAGGGAGTGAAGAGACCCAGTACTTC
j_gene: TRBJ2-5
abundance: NA
d_gene: NA
v_gene: TRBV7-9

CDR3aa: CASSLVAGAGLETQYF
CDR3nt: TGTGCCAGCAGCTTAGTTGCGGGGGCGGGGTTAGAGACCCAGTACTTC
j_gene: TRBJ2-5
abundance: NA
d_gene: NA
v_gene: TRBV7-9

CDR3aa: CASSPGTEYPEAFF
CDR3nt: TGTGCCAGCTCACCAGGGACAGAGTATCCTGAAGCTTTCTTT
j_gene: TRBJ1-1
abundance: once
d_gene: TRBD1
v_gene: TRBV18

CDR3aa: CAWSVLAGGIEQFF
CDR3nt: TGTGCCTGGAGTGTACTAGCGGGGGGAATTGAGCAGTTCTTC
j_gene: TRBJ2-1
abundance: NA
d_gene: TRBD2
v_gene: TRBV30

CDR3aa: CASSPEGSGNYNEQFF
CDR3nt: TGTGCCAGCAGCCCCGAGGGGAGCGGGAACTACAATGAGCAGTTCTTC
j_gene: TRBJ2-1
abundance: NA
d_gene: TRBD2
v_gene: TRBV5-4

CDR3aa: CASSLHRGNGNTIYF
CDR3nt: TGTGCCAGCAGTCTTCACAGGGGAAATGGAAACACCATATATTTT
j_gene: TRBJ1-3
abundance: NA
d_gene: TRBD1
v_gene: TRBV7-6

CDR3aa: CASSPHGGRTSYNEQFF
CDR3nt: TGTGCCAGCAGCCCTCACGGCGGGAGGACTTCCTACAATGAGCAGTTCTTC
j_gene: TRBJ2-1
abundance: NA
d_gene: TRBD2
v_gene: TRBV4-2